The clone carrying this TCR beta chain was picked up one time. The sample is drawn from a study of control samples from healthy donors and cancer patients. Per the germline V gene, CDR1 is KGHSH and CDR2 is LQKENI. Trimming shortened V by 0 bases and J by 3 bases, and 9 bases separated the two germline ends. The CDR3 loop spans 15 amino acids. Profiling relied on immunoSEQ multiplex PCR, and the TCRdb table lists in-frame clones only, not all of them. This sample has about 94,000 clones; over 75% occur once, and the top ten carry 3% to 4.5%. The chain uses TRBV18 and TRBJ2-1, with D possibly being TRBD1 (5 bases). This TCR was sampled from a woman between 18 and 29 years old in good health. The sequencing sample was made of blood. The CDR3 coding sequence is TGTGCCAGCTCACCACCACAGACAGTCTACAATGAGCAGTTCTTC. It translates to CASSPPQTVYNEQFF.